This T cell receptor beta chain originates from a study of T cell responses to AZD1222 COVID-19 vaccine. Regarding this clone: Its matching antigen is unknown.

Germline V gene data show CDR1 as SEHNR and CDR2 as FQNEAQ (reference sequence). The V and J ends lost 0 bases and 5 bases respectively, with 11 bases between them. CDR3 length: 15 amino acids. General study points: Sampling that yielded the repertoires occurred only after the peak T cell response. Across the whole spike, CD4 TCRs peaked at regions 160-218 and 743-854.

Second-dose groups at about 4 or about 12 weeks were pooled. Produced via immunoSEQ multiplex PCR; TCRdb's table is partial and in-frame only. The table shows roughly 150,000 clones, with approximately 91% occurring only once. The clonotype comes from an adult who received the AZD1222 COVID-19 vaccine. This specimen consisted of peripheral blood, obtained 28 days after the second AZD1222 dose. J is TRBJ2-1 and V is TRBV7-9, with D hard to call. In nucleotides, the CDR3 is TGTGCCAGCAGCTTAGCTAACACACCACACAATGAGCAGTTCTTC. This codes for CASSLANTPHNEQFF.